The sequence of this TCR beta chain was determined in a study of T cell responses to AZD1222 COVID-19 vaccine. Findings of the study overall: Baseline seropositives among AZD1222 recipients totaled only 6 or 7. Donors in the cohort were predominantly white British and more often female, and clonal diversity was possibly underestimated.

Sequenced by immunoSEQ multiplex PCR; TCRdb stores in-frame clones only, minus some. Of around 78,000 clones listed, around 90% are singletons. About this clone itself: Its antigen is still unknown.

V was pared by 0 bases and J by 6 bases, with 14 bases between. Germline V lookup: CDR1 LGHDT, CDR2 YNNKEL (reference sequence). CDR3 length: 16 amino acids. The receptor's source is an adult in good health. The J gene is TRBJ1-4, the V gene TRBV3-1 (or the pseudogene TRBV3-2); D is uncertain. The sequences come from peripheral blood, collected on day 0 of AZD1222 vaccination. The CDR3 reads CASSQDPYGPDEKLFF. For the CDR3, the DNA is TGTGCCAGCAGCCAAGACCCCTACGGGCCGGATGAAAAACTGTTTTTT.